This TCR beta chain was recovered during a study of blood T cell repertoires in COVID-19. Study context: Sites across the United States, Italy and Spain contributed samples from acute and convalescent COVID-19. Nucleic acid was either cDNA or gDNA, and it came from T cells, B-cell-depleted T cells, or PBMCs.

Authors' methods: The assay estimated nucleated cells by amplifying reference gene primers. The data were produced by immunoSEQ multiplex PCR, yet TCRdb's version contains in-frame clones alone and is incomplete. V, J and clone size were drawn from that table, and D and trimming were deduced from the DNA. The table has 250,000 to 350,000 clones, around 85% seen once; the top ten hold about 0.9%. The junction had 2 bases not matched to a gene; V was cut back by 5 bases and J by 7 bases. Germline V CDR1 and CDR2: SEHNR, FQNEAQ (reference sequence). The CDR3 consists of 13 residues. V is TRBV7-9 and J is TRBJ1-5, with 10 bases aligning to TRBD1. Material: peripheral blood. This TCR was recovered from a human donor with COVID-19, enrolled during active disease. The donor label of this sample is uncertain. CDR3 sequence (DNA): TGTGCCAGCAGCCCGACAGGGGGCCAGCCCCAGCATTTT. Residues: CASSPTGGQPQHF.